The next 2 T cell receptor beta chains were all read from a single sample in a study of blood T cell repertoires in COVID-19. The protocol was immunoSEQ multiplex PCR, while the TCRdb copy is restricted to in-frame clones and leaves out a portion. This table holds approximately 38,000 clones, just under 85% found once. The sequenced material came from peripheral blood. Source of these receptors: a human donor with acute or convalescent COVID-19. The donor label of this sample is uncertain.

The CDR3, as DNA: TGTGCCAGCAGTTTAATCGGGACAGGGGGAAAGGGTTATAATTCACCCCTCCACTTT. Protein sequence: CASSLIGTGGKGYNSPLHF. The rearrangement joins TRBV27 to TRBJ1-6; TRBD1 matches at 11 bases. V gave up 2 bases and J gave up 4 bases; unmatched junction bases: 10. The CDR3 spans 19 residues. CDR1 MNHEY and CDR2 SMNVEV come from the germline V gene (reference sequence).

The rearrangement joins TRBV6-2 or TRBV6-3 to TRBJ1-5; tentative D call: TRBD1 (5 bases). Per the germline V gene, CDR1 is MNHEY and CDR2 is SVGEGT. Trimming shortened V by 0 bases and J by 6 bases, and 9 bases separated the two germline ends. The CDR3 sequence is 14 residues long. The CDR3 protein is CASSYSSGVQPQHF. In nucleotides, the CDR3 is TGTGCCAGCAGTTACTCGTCGGGGGTTCAGCCCCAGCATTTT.